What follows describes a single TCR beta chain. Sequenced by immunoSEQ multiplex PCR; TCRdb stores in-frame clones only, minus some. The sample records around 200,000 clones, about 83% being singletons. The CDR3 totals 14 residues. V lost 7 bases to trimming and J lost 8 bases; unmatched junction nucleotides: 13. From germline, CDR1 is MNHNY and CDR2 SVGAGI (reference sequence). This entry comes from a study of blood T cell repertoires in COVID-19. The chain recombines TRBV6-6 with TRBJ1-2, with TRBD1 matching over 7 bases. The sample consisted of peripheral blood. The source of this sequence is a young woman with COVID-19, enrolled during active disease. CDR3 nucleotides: TGTGCCAGCATCCCGGGGATAGGGGGCGGAGGCTACACCTTC. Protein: CASIPGIGGGGYTF.